The rows below give T cell receptor beta chains drawn from one sample of a study of T-cell reconstitution after alpha-beta-depleted transplantation in children. MiXCR, applied by TCRdb to the PCR reads, yields one record per CDR3 protein. The table has around 420,000 distinct CDR3 sequences, around 16% seen once; the top ten hold under 30%. The source material was PBMCs, mostly from graft donor cells, sampled 360 days after TCRalphabeta/CD19-depleted stem cell transplant. The receptors originated from a boy under three years old who had a stem cell transplant for Wiskott-Aldrich syndrome, so the T cells may come from the graft donor. CDR3s include the opening cysteine and the closing phenylalanine or tryptophan. D genes are given only for firm matches. The size entry is marked missing in some rows and otherwise reads once, few, many or a size class.

CDR3aa	CDR3nt	j_gene	abundance	v_gene	d_gene
CSAGRAEVYEQYF	TGCAGTGCTGGACGAGCGGAAGTCTACGAGCAGTACTTC	TRBJ2-7	many	TRBV20-1	NA
CASSMGLAGERWQFF	TGCGCCAGCAGCATGGGACTAGCGGGAGAGAGGTGGCAGTTCTTC	TRBJ2-1	NA	TRBV4-1	TRBD2
CASSRGTGLQETQYF	TGTGCCAGCAGTCGCGGGACAGGTCTTCAAGAGACCCAGTACTTC	TRBJ2-5	NA	TRBV27	TRBD1
CASSQDTGRANTGELFF	TGTGCCAGCAGCCAAGATACGGGGCGCGCGAACACCGGGGAGCTGTTTTTT	TRBJ2-2	NA	TRBV4-2	NA
CASSLRPTGENYEQYF	TGTGCCAGCAGTTTACGTCCGACAGGGGAGAACTACGAGCAGTACTTC	TRBJ2-7	NA	TRBV12-3/TRBV12-4	TRBD1
CASSVSSGPYNEQFF	TGTGCCAGCAGCGTATCTAGCGGTCCCTACAATGAGCAGTTCTTC	TRBJ2-1	NA	TRBV9	TRBD2
CASSPKTGKETQYF	TGTGCCAGCTCACCTAAGACAGGGAAAGAGACCCAGTACTTC	TRBJ2-5	few	TRBV18	TRBD1
CASSPILGPQETQYF	TGCGCCAGCAGCCCCATATTAGGCCCACAAGAGACCCAGTACTTC	TRBJ2-5	NA	TRBV5-1	NA
CASSQSRGRGIQYF	TGTGCCAGCAGCCAATCCCGCGGCCGGGGGATTCAGTACTTC	TRBJ2-4	few	TRBV14	NA
CASSLGGTGNNEQFF	TGTGCCAGCAGCTTAGGGGGGACAGGGAATAATGAGCAGTTCTTC	TRBJ2-1	few	TRBV11-2	TRBD1
CASSHQSGGRTDTQYF	TGTGCCAGCAGCCATCAGAGCGGGGGCCGCACAGATACGCAGTATTTT	TRBJ2-3	few	TRBV4-2	TRBD2
CASSIAFRDVQETQYF	TGTGCCAGTAGTATAGCTTTCCGGGACGTCCAAGAGACCCAGTACTTC	TRBJ2-5	NA	TRBV19	NA
CASSYGEAGGRDGELFF	TGTGCCAGCAGTTACGGAGAAGCGGGAGGGCGGGACGGGGAGCTGTTTTTT	TRBJ2-2	NA	TRBV6-5	TRBD2
CASSPRLAGVSGELFF	TGTGCCAGCAGCCCCCGACTAGCGGGGGTATCCGGGGAGCTGTTTTTT	TRBJ2-2	NA	TRBV7-8	TRBD2
CSASTRPEAFF	TGCAGTGCCTCCACCCGACCTGAAGCTTTCTTT	TRBJ1-1	few	TRBV20-1	NA
CASSLAAASSYNEQFF	TGCGCCAGCAGCTTGGCAGCGGCAAGCTCCTACAATGAGCAGTTCTTC	TRBJ2-1	NA	TRBV5-1	NA
CASSLRWRDTEAFF	TGTGCCAGCAGCCTCAGGTGGAGGGACACTGAAGCTTTCTTT	TRBJ1-1	many	TRBV5-5	NA
CSVGGGNTEAFF	TGCAGCGTTGGTGGAGGGAACACTGAAGCTTTCTTT	TRBJ1-1	many	TRBV29-1	NA
CSVRRATDTQYF	TGCAGCGTTCGCAGGGCCACAGATACGCAGTATTTT	TRBJ2-3	NA	TRBV29-1	NA
CASSLGHNSPLHF	TGTGCCAGCAGCTTAGGACACAATTCACCCCTCCACTTT	TRBJ1-6	few	TRBV7-2	NA
CASSLVTGISGEKLFF	TGCGCCAGCAGCTTGGTGACAGGGATCAGCGGCGAAAAACTGTTTTTT	TRBJ1-4	few	TRBV5-1	TRBD1
CSARAPQGTGELFF	TGCAGTGCTAGAGCCCCTCAGGGAACCGGGGAGCTGTTTTTT	TRBJ2-2	NA	TRBV20-1	NA
CASSLAPGRGEAFF	TGTGCCAGCAGCTTAGCTCCAGGGAGGGGTGAAGCTTTCTTT	TRBJ1-1	NA	TRBV11-2	NA
CAIAGGPRNEQFF	TGTGCCATCGCGGGGGGGCCTCGGAATGAGCAGTTCTTC	TRBJ2-1	few	TRBV10-3	TRBD2